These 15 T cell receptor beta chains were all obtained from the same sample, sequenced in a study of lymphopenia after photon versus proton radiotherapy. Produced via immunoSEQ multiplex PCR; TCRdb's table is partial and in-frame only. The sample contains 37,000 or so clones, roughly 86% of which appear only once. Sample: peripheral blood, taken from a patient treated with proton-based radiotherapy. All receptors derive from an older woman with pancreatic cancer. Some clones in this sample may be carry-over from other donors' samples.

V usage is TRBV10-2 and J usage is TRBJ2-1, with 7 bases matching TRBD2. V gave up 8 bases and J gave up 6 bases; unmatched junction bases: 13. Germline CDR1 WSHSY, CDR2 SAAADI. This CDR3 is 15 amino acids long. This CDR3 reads CASSFAGESSNEQFF. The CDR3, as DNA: TGCGCCAGCTCGTTCGCGGGAGAGTCATCCAATGAGCAGTTCTTC.

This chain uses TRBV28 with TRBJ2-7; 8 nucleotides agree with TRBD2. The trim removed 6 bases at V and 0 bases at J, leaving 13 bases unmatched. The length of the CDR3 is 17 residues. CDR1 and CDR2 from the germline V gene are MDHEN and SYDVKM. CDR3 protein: CASRDGGLGAHSYEQYF. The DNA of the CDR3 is TGTGCCAGCAGGGACGGGGGACTAGGCGCTCACTCCTACGAGCAGTACTTC. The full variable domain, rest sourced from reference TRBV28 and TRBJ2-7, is DVKVTQSSRYLVKRTGEKVFLECVQDMDHENMFWYRQDPGLGLRLIYFSYDVKMKEKGDIPEGYSVSREKKERFSLILESASTNQTSMYLCASRDGGLGAHSYEQYFGPGTRLTVT.

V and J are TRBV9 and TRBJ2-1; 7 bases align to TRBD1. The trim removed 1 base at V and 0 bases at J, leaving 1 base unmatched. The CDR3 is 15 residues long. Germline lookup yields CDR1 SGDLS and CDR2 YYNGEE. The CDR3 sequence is CASSVSGGSYNEQFF. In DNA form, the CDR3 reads TGTGCCAGCAGCGTATCAGGGGGCTCCTACAATGAGCAGTTCTTC.

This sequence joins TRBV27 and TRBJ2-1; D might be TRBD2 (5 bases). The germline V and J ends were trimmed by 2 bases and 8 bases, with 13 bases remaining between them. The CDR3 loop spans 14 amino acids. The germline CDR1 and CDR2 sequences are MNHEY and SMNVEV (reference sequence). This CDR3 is CASSLVTGIDEQFF. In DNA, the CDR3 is TGTGCCAGCAGTTTAGTTACGGGGATCGATGAGCAGTTCTTC.

The CDR3 coding sequence is TGTGCCAGCAGCCAAGACGAGTCGGGAGCGGGAGGCCTCTCCTACGAGCAGTACTTC. Translation: CASSQDESGAGGLSYEQYF. J is TRBJ2-7 and V is TRBV4-2; 9 nucleotides align to TRBD2. CDR3 length equals 19 residues. V lost 0 bases to trimming and J lost 0 bases; unmatched junction nucleotides: 12. Germline assignment: CDR1 LGHNA and CDR2 YNFKEQ.

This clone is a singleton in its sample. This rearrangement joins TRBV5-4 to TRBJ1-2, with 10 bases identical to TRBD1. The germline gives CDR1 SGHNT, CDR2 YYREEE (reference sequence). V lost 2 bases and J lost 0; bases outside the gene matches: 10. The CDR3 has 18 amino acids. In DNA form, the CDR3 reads TGTGCCAGCAGCTTACCCGGGACAGGGGCGAATTCTAACTATGGCTACACCTTC. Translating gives CASSLPGTGANSNYGYTF.

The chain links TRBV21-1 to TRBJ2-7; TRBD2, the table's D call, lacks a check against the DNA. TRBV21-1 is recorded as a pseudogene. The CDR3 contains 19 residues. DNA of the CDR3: TGTGCCAGCAGCAAAGCAGAGGGGTGTTGGGCGGGAGGGCCTAATGAGCAGTACTTC. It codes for CASSKAEGCWAGGPNEQYF.

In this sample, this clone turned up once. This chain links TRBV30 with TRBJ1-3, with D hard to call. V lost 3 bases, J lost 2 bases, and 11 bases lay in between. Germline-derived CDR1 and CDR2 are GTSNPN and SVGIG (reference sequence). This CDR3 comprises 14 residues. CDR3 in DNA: TGTGCCTGGAGACTGACCTTACCTGGAAACACCATATATTTT. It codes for CAWRLTLPGNTIYF.

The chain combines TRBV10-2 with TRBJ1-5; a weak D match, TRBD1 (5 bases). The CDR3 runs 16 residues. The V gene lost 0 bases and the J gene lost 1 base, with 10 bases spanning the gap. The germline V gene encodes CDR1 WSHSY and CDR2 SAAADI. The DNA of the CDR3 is TGCGCCAGCAGTGAGTCGTCGGGGGTCAGCAATCAGCCCCAGCATTTT. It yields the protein CASSESSGVSNQPQHF.

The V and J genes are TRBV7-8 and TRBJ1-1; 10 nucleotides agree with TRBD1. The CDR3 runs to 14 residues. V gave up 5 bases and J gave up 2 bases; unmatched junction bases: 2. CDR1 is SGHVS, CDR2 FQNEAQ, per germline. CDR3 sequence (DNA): TGTGCCAGCAGCCGGGACAGGGGAAACACTGAAGCTTTCTTT. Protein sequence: CASSRDRGNTEAFF.

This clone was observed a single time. The DNA of the CDR3 is TGTGCCAGCCGAGGACAGTCGAACACTGAAGCTTTCTTT. Translation gives CASRGQSNTEAFF. The rearrangement joins TRBV2 to TRBJ1-1, with D possibly TRBD1 on 6 matching bases. The CDR3 contains 13 residues. Looked up from germline, CDR1 is SNHLY and CDR2 is FYNNEI. V was pared by 8 bases and J by 1 base, with 11 bases between.

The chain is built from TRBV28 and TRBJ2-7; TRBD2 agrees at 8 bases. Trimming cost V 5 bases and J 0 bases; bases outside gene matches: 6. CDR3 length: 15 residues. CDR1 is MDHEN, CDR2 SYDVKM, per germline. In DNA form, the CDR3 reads TGTGCCAGCAGTATGGGACTAGTTAGCTCCTACGAGCAGTACTTC. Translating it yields CASSMGLVSSYEQYF.

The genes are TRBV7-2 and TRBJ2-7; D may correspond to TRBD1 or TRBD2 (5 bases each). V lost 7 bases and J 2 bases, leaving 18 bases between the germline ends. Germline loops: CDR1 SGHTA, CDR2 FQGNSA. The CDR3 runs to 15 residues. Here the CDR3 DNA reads TGTGCCAGCATCCCTACATCGGTGGGGGCCTACGAGCAGTACTTC. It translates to CASIPTSVGAYEQYF.

The CDR3 region is CASSQGLAGDGTQYF. The CDR3, as DNA: TGCGCCAGCAGCCAAGGGTTAGCGGGAGATGGGACCCAGTACTTC. The chain couples TRBV4-1 to TRBJ2-5; 9 nucleotides align to TRBD2. The CDR3 runs 15 residues. Germline CDR1 is MGHRA and CDR2 is YSYEKL. Germline trimming cut 1 base from V and 7 bases from J; bases unmatched to any gene: 7.

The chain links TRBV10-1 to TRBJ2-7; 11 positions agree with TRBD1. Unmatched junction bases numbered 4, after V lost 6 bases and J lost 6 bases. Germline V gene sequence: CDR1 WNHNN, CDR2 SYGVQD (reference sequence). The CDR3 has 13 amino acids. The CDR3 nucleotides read TGCGCCAGCAGCCAAGGGACAGGGGGCGAGCAGTACTTC. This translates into CASSQGTGGEQYF.